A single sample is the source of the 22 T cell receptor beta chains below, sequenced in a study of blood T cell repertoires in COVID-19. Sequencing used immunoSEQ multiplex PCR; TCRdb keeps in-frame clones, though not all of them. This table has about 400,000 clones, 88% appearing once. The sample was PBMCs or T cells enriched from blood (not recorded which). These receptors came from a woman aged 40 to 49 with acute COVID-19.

CDR3 DNA sequence: TGCGCCAGTCCGGGGGTCAGCTATGGCTACACCTTC. Residues: CASPGVSYGYTF. This rearrangement joins TRBV23-1 to TRBJ1-2, with a weak D call TRBD1 (5 bases). TRBV23-1 falls under the ORF class, with uncertain function. Trimming stripped 9 bases from V and 4 bases from J, with 12 bases between. The length of the CDR3 is 12 residues.

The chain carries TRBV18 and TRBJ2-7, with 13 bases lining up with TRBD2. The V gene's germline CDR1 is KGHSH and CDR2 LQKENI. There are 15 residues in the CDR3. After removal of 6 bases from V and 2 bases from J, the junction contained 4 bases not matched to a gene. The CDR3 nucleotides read TGTGCCAGCTCGCGGACTAGCGGGGGACCCTACGAGCAGTACTTC. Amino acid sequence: CASSRTSGGPYEQYF.

CDR3 sequence reads: CASSPSAGGYEQYF. The CDR3 DNA follows: TGTGCCAGCTCACCATCGGCAGGGGGTTATGAGCAGTACTTC. This chain joins TRBV18 and TRBJ2-7; the match to TRBD1 covers 7 bases. The V and J ends lost 2 bases and 7 bases, in that order; junction bases with no gene match: 8. Germline CDR1 reads KGHSH; CDR2 reads LQKENI. CDR3 length: 14 residues. The full variable domain, in which reference TRBV18 and TRBJ2-7 provide the parts outside the CDR3, is NAGVMQNPRHLVRRRGQEARLRCSPMKGHSHVYWYRQLPEEGLKFMVYLQKENIIDESGMPKERFSAEFPKEGPSILRIQQVVRGDSAAYFCASSPSAGGYEQYFGPGTRLTVT.

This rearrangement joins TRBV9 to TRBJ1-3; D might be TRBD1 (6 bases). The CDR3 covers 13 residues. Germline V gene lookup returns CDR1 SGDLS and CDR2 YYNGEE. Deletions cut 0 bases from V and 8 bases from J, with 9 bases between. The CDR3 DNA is TGTGCCAGCAGCGTAGGCAGGGGAGACACCATATATTTT. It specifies CASSVGRGDTIYF.

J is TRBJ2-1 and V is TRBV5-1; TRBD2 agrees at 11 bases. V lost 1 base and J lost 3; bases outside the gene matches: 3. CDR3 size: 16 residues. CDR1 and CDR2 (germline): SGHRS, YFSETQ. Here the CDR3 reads CASSLFTSGGYNEQFF. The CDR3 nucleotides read TGCGCCAGCAGCTTGTTCACTAGCGGGGGCTACAATGAGCAGTTCTTC.

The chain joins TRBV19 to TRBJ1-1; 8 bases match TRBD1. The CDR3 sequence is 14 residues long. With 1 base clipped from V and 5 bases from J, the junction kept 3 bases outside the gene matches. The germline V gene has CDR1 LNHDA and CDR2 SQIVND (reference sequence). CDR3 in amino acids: CASSIARGRTEAFF. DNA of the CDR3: TGTGCCAGTAGTATAGCCAGGGGGCGGACTGAAGCTTTCTTT. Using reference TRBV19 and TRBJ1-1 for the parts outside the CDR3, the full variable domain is DGGITQSPKYLFRKEGQNVTLSCEQNLNHDAMYWYRQDPGQGLRLIYYSQIVNDFQKGDIAEGYSVSREKKESFPLTVTSAQKNPTAFYLCASSIARGRTEAFFGQGTRLTVV.

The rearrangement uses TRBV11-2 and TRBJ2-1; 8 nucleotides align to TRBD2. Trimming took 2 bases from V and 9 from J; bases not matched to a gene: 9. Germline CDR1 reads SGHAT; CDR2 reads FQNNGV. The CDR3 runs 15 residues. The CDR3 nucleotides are TGTGCCAGCAGCTTATCGGGACTAGAGGGGAGTGAGCAGTTCTTC. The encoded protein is CASSLSGLEGSEQFF.

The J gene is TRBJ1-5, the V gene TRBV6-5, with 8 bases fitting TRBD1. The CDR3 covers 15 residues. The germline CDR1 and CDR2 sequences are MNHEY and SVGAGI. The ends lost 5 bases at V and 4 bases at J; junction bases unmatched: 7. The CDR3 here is CASSTLTGVNQPQHF. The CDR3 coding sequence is TGTGCCAGCAGTACCTTGACAGGGGTAAATCAGCCCCAGCATTTT.

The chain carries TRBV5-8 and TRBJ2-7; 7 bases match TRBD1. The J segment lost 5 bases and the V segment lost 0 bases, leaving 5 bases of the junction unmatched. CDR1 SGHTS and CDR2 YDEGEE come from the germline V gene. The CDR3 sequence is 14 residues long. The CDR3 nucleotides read TGTGCCAGCAGCTTGGAGGGGGCTGATAACGAGCAGTACTTC. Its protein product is CASSLEGADNEQYF.

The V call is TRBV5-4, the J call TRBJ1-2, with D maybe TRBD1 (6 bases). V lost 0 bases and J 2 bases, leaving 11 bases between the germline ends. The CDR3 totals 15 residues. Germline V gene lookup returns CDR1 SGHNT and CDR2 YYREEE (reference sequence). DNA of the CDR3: TGTGCCAGCAGCTTGGTTCAGGGGCTCAACTATGGCTACACCTTC. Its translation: CASSLVQGLNYGYTF. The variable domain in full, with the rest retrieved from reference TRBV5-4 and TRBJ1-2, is ETGVTQSPTHLIKTRGQQVTLRCSSQSGHNTVSWYQQALGQGPQFIFQYYREEENGRGNFPPRFSGLQFPNYSSELNVNALELDDSALYLCASSLVQGLNYGYTFGSGTRLTVV.

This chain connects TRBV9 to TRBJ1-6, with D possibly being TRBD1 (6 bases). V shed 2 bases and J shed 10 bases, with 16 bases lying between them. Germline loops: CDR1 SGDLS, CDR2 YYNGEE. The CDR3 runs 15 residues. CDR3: CASSVGARVGSPLHF. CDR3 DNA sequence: TGTGCCAGCAGCGTGGGGGCAAGGGTTGGGTCACCCCTCCACTTT.

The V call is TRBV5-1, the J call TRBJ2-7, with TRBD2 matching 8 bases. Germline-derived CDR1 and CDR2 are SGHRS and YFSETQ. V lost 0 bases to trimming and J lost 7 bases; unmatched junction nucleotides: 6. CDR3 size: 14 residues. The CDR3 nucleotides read TGCGCCAGCAGCTTGGGCGCGGGGGGTAGGGAGCAGTACTTC. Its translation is CASSLGAGGREQYF.

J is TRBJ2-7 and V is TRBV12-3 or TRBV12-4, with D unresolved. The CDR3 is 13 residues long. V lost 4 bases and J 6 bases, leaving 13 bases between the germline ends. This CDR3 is CASSSLRSTEQYF. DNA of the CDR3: TGTGCCAGCAGTTCCTTGAGGAGTACCGAGCAGTACTTC.

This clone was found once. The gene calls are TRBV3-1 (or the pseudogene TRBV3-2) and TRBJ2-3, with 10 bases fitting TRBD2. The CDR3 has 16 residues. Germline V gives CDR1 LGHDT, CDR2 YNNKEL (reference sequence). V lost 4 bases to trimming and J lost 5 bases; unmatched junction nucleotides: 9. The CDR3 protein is CASSPQAGGRGDTQYF. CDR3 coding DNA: TGTGCCAGCAGCCCCCAAGCGGGGGGGCGAGGAGATACGCAGTATTTT.

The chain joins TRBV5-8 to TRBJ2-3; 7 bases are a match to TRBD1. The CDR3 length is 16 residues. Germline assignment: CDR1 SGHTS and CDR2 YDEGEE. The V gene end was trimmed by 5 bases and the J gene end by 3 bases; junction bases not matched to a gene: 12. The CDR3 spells CASRSGKGARTDTQYF. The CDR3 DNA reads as TGTGCCAGCAGGTCCGGGAAGGGGGCGCGGACAGATACGCAGTATTTT.

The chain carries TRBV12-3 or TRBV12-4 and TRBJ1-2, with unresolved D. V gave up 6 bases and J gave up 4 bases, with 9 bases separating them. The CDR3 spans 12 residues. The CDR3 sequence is CASSSPGYGYTF. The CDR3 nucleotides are TGTGCCAGCAGCTCCCCGGGCTATGGCTACACCTTC.

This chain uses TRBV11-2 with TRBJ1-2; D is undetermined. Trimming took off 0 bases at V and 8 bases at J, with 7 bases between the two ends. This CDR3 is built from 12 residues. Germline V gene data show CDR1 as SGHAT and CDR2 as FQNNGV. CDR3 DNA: TGTGCCAGCAGCTTAGATCTAGGAGGCTACACCTTC. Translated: CASSLDLGGYTF.

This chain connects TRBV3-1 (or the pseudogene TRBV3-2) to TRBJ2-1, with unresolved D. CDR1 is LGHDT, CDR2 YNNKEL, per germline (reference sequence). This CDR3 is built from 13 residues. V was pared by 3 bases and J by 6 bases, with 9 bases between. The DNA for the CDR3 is TGTGCCAGCAGCCAGGCGAGAGGCAATGAGCAGTTCTTC. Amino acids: CASSQARGNEQFF.

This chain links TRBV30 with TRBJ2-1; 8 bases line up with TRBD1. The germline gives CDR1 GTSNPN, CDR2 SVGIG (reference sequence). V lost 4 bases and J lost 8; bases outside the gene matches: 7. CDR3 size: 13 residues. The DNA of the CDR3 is TGTGCCTGGAATCAACAGGGGGGCGATGAGCAGTTCTTC. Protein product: CAWNQQGGDEQFF.

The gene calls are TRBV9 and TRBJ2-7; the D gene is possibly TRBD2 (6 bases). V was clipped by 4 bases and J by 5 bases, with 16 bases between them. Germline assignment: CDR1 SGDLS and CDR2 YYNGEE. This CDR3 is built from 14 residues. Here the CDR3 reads CASSSASEGHEQYF. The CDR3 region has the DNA TGTGCCAGCAGCTCCGCTAGCGAAGGGCACGAGCAGTACTTC.

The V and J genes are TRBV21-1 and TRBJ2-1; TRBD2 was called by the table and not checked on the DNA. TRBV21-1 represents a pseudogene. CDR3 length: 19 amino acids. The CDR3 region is CASSKKRRASRGGRDEQFF. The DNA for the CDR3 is TGTGCCAGCAGCAAAAAAAGGCGAGCGAGCCGGGGGGGTCGGGATGAGCAGTTCTTC.

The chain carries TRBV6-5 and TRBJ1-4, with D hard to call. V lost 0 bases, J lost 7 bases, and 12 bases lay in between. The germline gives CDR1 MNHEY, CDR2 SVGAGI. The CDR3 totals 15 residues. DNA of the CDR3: TGTGCCAGCAGTTACTCCGGGTCCCTCGGTGAAAAACTGTTTTTT. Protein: CASSYSGSLGEKLFF.